This record covers a single T cell receptor beta chain. Its antigen is currently unknown. This table comes from immunoSEQ multiplex PCR, and its TCRdb copy is limited to in-frame clones, with some not included. The table has 80,000 or so clones, roughly 87% seen once. This CDR3 contains 14 residues. Germline V gene sequence: CDR1 MNHEY, CDR2 SMNVEV (reference sequence). Trimming removed 2 bases at V and 6 bases at J, with 11 bases between. The data are from a study of T cell responses to AZD1222 COVID-19 vaccine. For the study at large: Pooled samples include second doses given at about 4 or 12 weeks.

General study findings and limits: Baseline serology detected seropositivity in only a handful of AZD1222 recipients. The repertoires were collected only after the peak T cell response.

The TCR was taken from an adult in good health. This chain links TRBV27 with TRBJ2-1; D gene unclear. The starting material was peripheral blood, obtained on day 0 of AZD1222 vaccination. In nucleotides, the CDR3 is TGTGCCAGCAGTTTACGATTCCTCAGCAATGAGCAGTTCTTC. Translating it yields CASSLRFLSNEQFF.